Below, 22 T cell receptor beta chains from the same sample are listed, as sequenced in a study of blood T cell repertoires in COVID-19. Repertoires were generated with immunoSEQ multiplex PCR, while TCRdb's copy carries only in-frame clones and drops some. In the table there are about 35,000 clones, about 87% of which are singletons. Sequencing was carried out using peripheral blood. These receptors were obtained from a human donor in a cohort sampled during active COVID-19.

The chain employs TRBV10-3 and TRBJ2-3; the match to TRBD2 covers 16 bases. This CDR3 has 19 residues. The germline gives CDR1 ENHRY, CDR2 SYGVKD. V was pared by 3 bases and J by 2 bases, with 8 bases of the junction left unmatched. CDR3 DNA: TGTGCCATCAGTGAAATGGGGACTAGCGGGGGGGAATACACAGATACGCAGTATTTT. Its protein is CAISEMGTSGGEYTDTQYF.

This clone turned up a few times. The gene calls are TRBV28 and TRBJ2-7, with D uncertain. The length of the CDR3 is 12 residues. Deletions cut 8 bases from V and 3 bases from J, with 11 bases between. Germline values: CDR1 MDHEN, CDR2 SYDVKM. The CDR3 region is CASSRRGYEQYF. Here the CDR3 DNA reads TGTGCCAGCTCCCGAAGAGGCTACGAGCAGTACTTC. The full variable domain, rest sourced from reference TRBV28 and TRBJ2-7, is DVKVTQSSRYLVKRTGEKVFLECVQDMDHENMFWYRQDPGLGLRLIYFSYDVKMKEKGDIPEGYSVSREKKERFSLILESASTNQTSMYLCASSRRGYEQYFGPGTRLTVT.

The chain has TRBV19 and TRBJ1-5; perhaps TRBD1 as D (5 bases). Germline CDR1 reads LNHDA; CDR2 reads SQIVND (reference sequence). This CDR3 has 13 amino acids. V was shortened by 5 bases and J by 7 bases, with 12 bases between the two germline ends. The chain's CDR3 is CASSVRARQPQHF. The CDR3, as DNA: TGTGCCAGTAGTGTCAGGGCGAGGCAGCCCCAGCATTTT.

This rearrangement joins TRBV12-3 or TRBV12-4 to TRBJ1-2; D possibly corresponds to TRBD1 (6 bases). The germline V and J ends were trimmed by 5 bases and 4 bases, with 11 bases remaining between them. The CDR3 is 13 residues long. The CDR3 DNA reads TGTGCCAGCAGTATACAGGGTGGCTATGGCTACACCTTC. Its protein is CASSIQGGYGYTF.

The rearrangement links TRBV15 to TRBJ2-4, with TRBD1 as a possible D gene (5 bases). Looked up from germline, CDR1 is LNHNV and CDR2 is YYDKDF (reference sequence). Trimming left V 5 bases short and J 1 base short, with 18 bases between. This CDR3 is 17 amino acids long. CDR3 region: CATSGTFPTGAKNIQYF. The CDR3 coding sequence is TGTGCCACCAGCGGAACTTTCCCAACAGGTGCCAAAAACATTCAGTACTTC.

This clone was seen once. The J gene is TRBJ1-2, the V gene TRBV28, with a possible D match to TRBD1 (5 bases). CDR3 size: 10 residues. Germline lookup yields CDR1 MDHEN and CDR2 SYDVKM. Trimming took off 6 bases at V and 11 bases at J, with 10 bases between the two ends. The CDR3 sequence is CASRLTGYTF. CDR3 in DNA: TGTGCCAGCAGGTTAACAGGATACACCTTC.

This chain uses TRBV5-1 with TRBJ2-3, with TRBD2 matching over 9 bases. The CDR3 consists of 14 residues. V shed 1 base, J shed 11 bases, and the junction held 8 bases outside the gene matches. The germline CDR1 and CDR2 sequences are SGHRS and YFSETQ. Written as DNA, the CDR3 is TGCGCCAGCAGCTTGTTAGGGCTAGCGGGGATGCAGTATTTT. Translation gives CASSLLGLAGMQYF.

The rearrangement uses TRBV27 and TRBJ1-4; 8 bases fit TRBD1. V lost 5 bases and J lost 2; bases outside the gene matches: 4. In germline, CDR1 is MNHEY, CDR2 SMNVEV (reference sequence). The CDR3 spans 15 residues. The CDR3 here is CASSPRQGTNEKLFF. The CDR3 nucleotides read TGTGCCAGCAGTCCGAGACAGGGGACTAATGAAAAACTGTTTTTT.

This clone appeared once. This chain uses TRBV7-2 with TRBJ1-1; 8 nucleotides line up with TRBD1. Looked up from germline, CDR1 is SGHTA and CDR2 is FQGNSA. The CDR3 covers 14 residues. The V and J ends lost 5 bases and 4 bases, in that order; junction bases with no gene match: 6. CDR3 nucleotides: TGTGCCAGCAGCGCCCGGACAGGGCTCACTGAAGCTTTCTTT. It yields the protein CASSARTGLTEAFF.

J is TRBJ1-1 and V is TRBV18, with D maybe TRBD1 (6 bases). CDR1 is KGHSH, CDR2 LQKENI, per germline. Between the trimmed V and J ends, which lost 6 bases and 3 bases, there was a span of 14 bases. This CDR3 spans 14 amino acids. CDR3 in amino acids: CASSNEAGDTEAFF. CDR3 bases: TGTGCCAGCTCTAATGAGGCAGGGGACACTGAAGCTTTCTTT.

The chain recombines TRBV6-2 or TRBV6-3 with TRBJ2-7; TRBD2 aligns across 8 bases. J gave up 1 base and V 6 bases, and 14 bases lay outside the gene matches. This CDR3 spans 17 amino acids. Germline V lookup: CDR1 MNHEY, CDR2 SVGEGT. The CDR3 DNA is TGTGCCAGCAGCTCCACCGAGGAGCGGGGGTATTCCTACGAGCAGTACTTC. This sequence encodes CASSSTEERGYSYEQYF.

V gene TRBV27 combines with J gene TRBJ1-1; no reliable D call. V lost 3 bases and J 9 bases, leaving 17 bases between the germline ends. This CDR3 spans 14 amino acids. Germline V gene lookup returns CDR1 MNHEY and CDR2 SMNVEV (reference sequence). CDR3 region: CASSFSRIQAKAFF. DNA of the CDR3: TGTGCCAGCAGTTTCTCCAGGATTCAGGCTAAAGCTTTCTTT.

This chain links TRBV28 with TRBJ2-1; D call uncertain. This CDR3 region has 11 residues. Trimming removed 6 bases from V and 11 bases from J, with 11 bases in between. Germline CDR1 is MDHEN and CDR2 is SYDVKM. The CDR3, as DNA: TGTGCCAGCAGAAACGAGGTAAAGCAGTTCTTC. It is translated as CASRNEVKQFF.

This chain connects TRBV29-1 to TRBJ1-5; the match to TRBD1 covers 7 bases. In germline, CDR1 is SQVTM, CDR2 ANQGSEA. CDR3 length: 14 amino acids. Losses at the gene ends were 4 bases for V and 3 bases for J; bases not matched to a gene: 6. For the CDR3, the DNA is TGCAGCGTTGCCGCCGGGACAGACAATCAGCCCCAGCATTTT. The encoded protein is CSVAAGTDNQPQHF.

The chain carries TRBV5-6 and TRBJ1-5; TRBD1 agrees at 7 bases. This CDR3 spans 16 amino acids. V trimming: 0 bases; J trimming: 6 bases; junction bases outside the gene matches: 9. CDR1 is SGHDT and CDR2 is YYEEEE in the germline V gene. The CDR3 is CASSLGQGLHGQPQHF. The CDR3 DNA reads as TGTGCCAGCAGCTTGGGACAGGGACTCCATGGTCAGCCCCAGCATTTT. The variable domain in full, with the rest retrieved from reference TRBV5-6 and TRBJ1-5, is DAGVTQSPTHLIKTRGQQVTLRCSPKSGHDTVSWYQQALGQGPQFIFQYYEEEERQRGNFPDRFSGHQFPNYSSELNVNALLLGDSALYLCASSLGQGLHGQPQHFGDGTRLSIL.

The gene calls are TRBV18 and TRBJ2-1; the D gene is possibly TRBD1 (5 bases). Trimming cost V 3 bases and J 2 bases, with 5 bases left between them. This CDR3 is 13 amino acids long. Germline V gene data show CDR1 as KGHSH and CDR2 as LQKENI. CDR3 loop: CASSPGPYNEQFF. CDR3 DNA sequence: TGTGCCAGCTCACCGGGGCCCTACAATGAGCAGTTCTTC.

This clone was seen just once. The genes are TRBV7-8 and TRBJ2-7; perhaps TRBD2 as D (5 bases). V dropped 5 bases and J dropped 1 base, with 12 bases sitting between them. CDR3 size: 14 residues. The germline V gene encodes CDR1 SGHVS and CDR2 FQNEAQ. The CDR3 DNA follows: TGTGCCAGCAGCCCTCGGGGTAGTTCCTACGAGCAGTACTTC. Translating it yields CASSPRGSSYEQYF.

The V gene is TRBV19, the J gene TRBJ2-1; weak D call: TRBD1 (5 bases). Trimming removed 3 bases from V and 0 bases from J, with 9 bases in between. This CDR3 contains 15 residues. Germline V lookup: CDR1 LNHDA, CDR2 SQIVND (reference sequence). The CDR3 region has the DNA TGTGCCAGTAGTATCAGGGTCAGCTCCTACAATGAGCAGTTCTTC. It encodes CASSIRVSSYNEQFF.

V and J are TRBV7-9 and TRBJ2-7; tentatively, D is TRBD2 (6 bases). This CDR3 contains 15 residues. Trimming pared 5 bases from V and 3 bases from J, leaving 17 bases between. CDR1 SEHNR and CDR2 FQNEAQ come from the germline V gene (reference sequence). The CDR3 region is CASSPGGSADYEQYF. The DNA of the CDR3 is TGTGCCAGCAGCCCCGGGGGTTCGGCTGACTACGAGCAGTACTTC.

The chain is built from TRBV6-2 or TRBV6-3 and TRBJ1-1; 8 bases are a match to TRBD1. The junction had 3 bases not matched to a gene; V was cut back by 3 bases and J by 3 bases. The CDR3 length is 14 residues. Germline loops: CDR1 MNHEY, CDR2 SVGEGT. The CDR3 DNA sequence: TGTGCCAGCAGTTATGGACAGGGACACACTGAAGCTTTCTTT. This codes for CASSYGQGHTEAFF.

V and J are TRBV2 and TRBJ2-2; D remains ambiguous. Germline V gene data show CDR1 as SNHLY and CDR2 as FYNNEI. The V end was cut by 9 bases, the J end by 8 bases, with 10 bases between. CDR3 length: 11 residues. The CDR3 loop reads CASHYSGELFF. The CDR3 coding sequence is TGTGCCAGTCATTACAGTGGGGAGCTGTTTTTT.

V usage is TRBV4-3 and J usage is TRBJ1-2, with 12 bases that match TRBD1. Trimming took 0 bases from V and 4 from J; bases not matched to a gene: 6. This CDR3 has 17 amino acids. Germline loops: CDR1 LGHNA, CDR2 YSLEER. CDR3 in DNA: TGCGCCAGCAGCCAAGATGGAGGGACAGGGGGCTTCTATGGCTACACCTTC. Its protein product is CASSQDGGTGGFYGYTF.